This record covers a single T cell receptor beta chain. Which antigen it targets is not known. Base qualities were left out, and no much larger clone turns up one base away. Enrolling through a virtual design, the prospective study's participants ranged in age from roughly 18 to 100 years and lived across some 22 United States geographic areas. In the prospective study, participants were assigned to cohorts based on the clinical history participants reported in a screening survey and a study questionnaire. A participant counted as exposed if, within 2 weeks of entering the study, that participant had been in contact with someone who had a PCR-confirmed or clinician-diagnosed COVID-19 case. In the prospective study, mobile phlebotomists collected whole blood, serum and a nasopharyngeal or oropharyngeal swab from each participant. Participants in the prospective study had the option to provide additional blood draws and questionnaires over a roughly two-month period. Before DNA extraction, prospective study blood samples were shipped either frozen or at room temperature.

The CDR3 covers 14 residues, taking in both the cysteine and the phenylalanine. Only the CDR3 DNA is retained, 42 bases long and in frame from the first base. From a lookup of the germline V gene, CDR1 and CDR2 are MNHEY and SVGAGI. The junction shows trimming of 2 bases on V and 2 bases on J, plus 9 bases between the germline ends. TCRbeta CDR3 regions were amplified from genomic DNA by means of the immunoSEQ Assay, a bias-controlled multiplex PCR. In the source study's methods: The number of nucleated cells in each sample was estimated from the amplification of reference gene primers within the assay. To quantify the absolute abundance of each unique TCRbeta CDR3 rearrangement, sequence reads were collapsed and filtered. Productive Simpson clonality was computed per sample as the square root of Simpson's diversity index over productive rearrangements. As stored in TCRdb, this immuneACCESS dataset retains in-frame rearrangements with V and J assigned. A fraction of the clones does not appear; measured against another copy, unresolved V genes explain less than half of the discrepancy, and the remainder lacks a known reason. The DNA was the basis for D and trimming; V, J and clone size are from that table. The sample table shows under 250,000 clones, and 83% are seen once. Of the sample, about 3.9% falls within the top ten clones.

This sample is drawn from a study of blood T cell repertoires in COVID-19 (dated by TCRdb to 2018 to 2021). About the full investigation: Samples from collaborators originated in the United States, Italy and Spain and spanned both the acute and convalescent phases of COVID-19. Where available, HLA class I and class II types were taken from metadata supplied by the sample provider and were not determined by assay-based typing. The prospective study material was composed of cDNA or gDNA derived from T cells, B-cell-depleted T cells, or PBMCs. Nearly every sample came with metadata listing a de-identified subject ID, COVID-19 status, age in years and sex. The repertoires were released in a freely available public database meant as a resource for research on the immune response to SARS-CoV-2. Samples came from the ongoing ImmuneRACE study (first 160 participants) plus 1,254 subjects from 6 global collaborators. Subjects who had been exposed to COVID-19, were actively infected with it, or had recovered from it provided the deeply sampled blood TCRbeta repertoires that made up the dataset.

On the study overall, not on this receptor specifically: How much clinical and demographic metadata was included differed by source and by participant, and the metadata was provided uncurated.

Sequences were obtained from PBMCs or T cells enriched from blood (not recorded which). This receptor chain uses TRBV6-5 and TRBJ1-2; the D segment could be TRBD1, given 5 matching bases. The origin of this receptor is a middle-aged woman who had been exposed to COVID-19. The base sequence is TGTGCCAGCAGTTACGATGACAGCAACTATGGCTACACCTTC. Translated, it gives CASSYDDSNYGYTF.